The entry below describes one T cell receptor (beta chain). Method: immunoSEQ multiplex PCR; TCRdb's copy keeps in-frame clones and lacks some. The data contain about 140,000 clones, 80% to 95% of them seen just once; the ten biggest clones take up around 0.85%. This sample is part of a study of T cell responses to AZD1222 COVID-19 vaccine. CDR3 length: 18 residues. With 0 bases clipped from V and 8 bases from J, the junction kept 9 bases outside the gene matches. Looked up from germline, CDR1 is MGHRA and CDR2 is YSYEKL. The specimen was peripheral blood, collected on day 0 of MenACWY control vaccination. This chain connects TRBV4-1 to TRBJ2-1; 14 nucleotides agree with TRBD2. This sequence originates from an adult in good health. The CDR3 bases are TGCGCCAGCAGCCAAGATCGGACTAGCGGGAGGTCGGGGTATGAGCAGTTCTTC. It is translated as CASSQDRTSGRSGYEQFF.